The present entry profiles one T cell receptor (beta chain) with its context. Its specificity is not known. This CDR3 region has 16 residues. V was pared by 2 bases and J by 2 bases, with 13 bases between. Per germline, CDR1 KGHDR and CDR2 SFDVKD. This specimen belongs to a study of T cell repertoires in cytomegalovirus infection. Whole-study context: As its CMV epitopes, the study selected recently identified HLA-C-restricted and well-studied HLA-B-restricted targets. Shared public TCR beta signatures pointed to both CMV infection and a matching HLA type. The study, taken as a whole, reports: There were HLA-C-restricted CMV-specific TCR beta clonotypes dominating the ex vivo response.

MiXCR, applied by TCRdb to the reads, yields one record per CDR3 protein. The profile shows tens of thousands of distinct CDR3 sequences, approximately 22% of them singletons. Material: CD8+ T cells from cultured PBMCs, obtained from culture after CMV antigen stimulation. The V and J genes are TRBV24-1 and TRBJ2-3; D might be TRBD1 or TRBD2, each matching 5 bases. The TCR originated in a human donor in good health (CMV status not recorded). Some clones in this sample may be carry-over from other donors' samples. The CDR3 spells CATSDYRDVDTDTQYF. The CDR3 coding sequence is TGTGCCACCAGTGATTATAGGGACGTTGACACAGATACGCAGTATTTT.